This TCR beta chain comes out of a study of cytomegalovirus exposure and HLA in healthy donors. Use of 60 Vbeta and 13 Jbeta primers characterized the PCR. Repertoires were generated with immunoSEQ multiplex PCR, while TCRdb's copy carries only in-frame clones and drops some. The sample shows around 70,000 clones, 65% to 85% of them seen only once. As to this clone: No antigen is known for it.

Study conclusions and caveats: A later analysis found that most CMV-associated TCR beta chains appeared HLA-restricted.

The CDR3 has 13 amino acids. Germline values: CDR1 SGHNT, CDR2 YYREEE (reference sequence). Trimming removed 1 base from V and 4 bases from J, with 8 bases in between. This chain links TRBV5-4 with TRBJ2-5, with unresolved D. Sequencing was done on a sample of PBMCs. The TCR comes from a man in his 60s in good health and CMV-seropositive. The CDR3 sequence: CASSLFMRETQYF. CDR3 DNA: TGTGCCAGCAGCTTGTTTATGCGAGAGACCCAGTACTTC.